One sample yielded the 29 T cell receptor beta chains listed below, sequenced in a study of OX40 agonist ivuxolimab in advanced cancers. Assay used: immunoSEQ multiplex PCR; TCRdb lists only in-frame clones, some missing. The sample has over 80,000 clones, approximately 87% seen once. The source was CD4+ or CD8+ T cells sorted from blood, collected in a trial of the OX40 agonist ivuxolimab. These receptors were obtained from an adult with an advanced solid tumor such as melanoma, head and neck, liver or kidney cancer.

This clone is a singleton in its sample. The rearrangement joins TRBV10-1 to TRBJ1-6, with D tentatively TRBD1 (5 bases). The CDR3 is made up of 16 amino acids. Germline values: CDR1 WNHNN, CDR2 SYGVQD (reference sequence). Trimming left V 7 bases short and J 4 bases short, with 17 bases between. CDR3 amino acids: CASTLVRGVYNSPLHF. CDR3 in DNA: TGCGCCAGCACCCTTGTTAGAGGGGTGTATAATTCACCCCTCCACTTT.

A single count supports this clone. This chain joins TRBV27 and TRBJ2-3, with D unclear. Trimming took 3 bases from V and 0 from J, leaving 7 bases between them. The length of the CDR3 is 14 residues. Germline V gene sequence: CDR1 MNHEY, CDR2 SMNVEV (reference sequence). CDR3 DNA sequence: TGTGCCAGCAGTTTGGGGTTAAGCACAGATACGCAGTATTTT. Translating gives CASSLGLSTDTQYF.

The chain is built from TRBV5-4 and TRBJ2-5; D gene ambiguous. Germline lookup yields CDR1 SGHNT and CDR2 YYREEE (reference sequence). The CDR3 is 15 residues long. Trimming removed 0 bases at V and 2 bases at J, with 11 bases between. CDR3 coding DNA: TGTGCCAGCAGCTTGGACTTCATAGGGCAAGAGACCCAGTACTTC. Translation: CASSLDFIGQETQYF.

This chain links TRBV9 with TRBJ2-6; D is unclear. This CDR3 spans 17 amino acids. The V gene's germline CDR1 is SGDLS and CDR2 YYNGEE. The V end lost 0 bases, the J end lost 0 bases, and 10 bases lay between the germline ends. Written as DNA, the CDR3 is TGTGCCAGCAGCGTAGATGCTAGACACTCTGGGGCCAACGTCCTGACTTTC. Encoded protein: CASSVDARHSGANVLTF.

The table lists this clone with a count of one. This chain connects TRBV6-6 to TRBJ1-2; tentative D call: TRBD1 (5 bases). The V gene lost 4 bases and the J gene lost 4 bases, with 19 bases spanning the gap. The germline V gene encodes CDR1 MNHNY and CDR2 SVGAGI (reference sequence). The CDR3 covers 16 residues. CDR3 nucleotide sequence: TGTGCCAGCAGTTCACCGTCGGGGGGGAGGTTCTATGGCTACACCTTC. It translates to CASSSPSGGRFYGYTF.

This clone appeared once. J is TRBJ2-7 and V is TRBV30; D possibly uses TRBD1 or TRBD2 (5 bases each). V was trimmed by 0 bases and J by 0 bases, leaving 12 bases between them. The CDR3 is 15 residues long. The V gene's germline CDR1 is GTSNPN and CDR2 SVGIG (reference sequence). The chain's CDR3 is CAWSVHGTSSYEQYF. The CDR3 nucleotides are TGTGCCTGGAGTGTACACGGGACCTCCTCCTACGAGCAGTACTTC.

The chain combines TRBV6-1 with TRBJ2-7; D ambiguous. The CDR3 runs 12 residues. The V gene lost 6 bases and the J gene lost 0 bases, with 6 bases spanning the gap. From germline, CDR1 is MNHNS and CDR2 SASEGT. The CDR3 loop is CASRASSYEQYF. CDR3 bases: TGTGCCAGCAGGGCCAGCTCCTACGAGCAGTACTTC.

CDR3 loop: CASSFGDSSYNEQFF. CDR3 sequence (DNA): TGTGCCAGCAGCTTTGGCGACAGTTCCTACAATGAGCAGTTCTTC. This chain joins TRBV7-9 and TRBJ2-1, with D maybe TRBD1 (5 bases). V dropped 3 bases and J dropped 1 base, with 10 bases sitting between them. CDR3 length: 15 residues. Looked up from germline, CDR1 is SEHNR and CDR2 is FQNEAQ (reference sequence).

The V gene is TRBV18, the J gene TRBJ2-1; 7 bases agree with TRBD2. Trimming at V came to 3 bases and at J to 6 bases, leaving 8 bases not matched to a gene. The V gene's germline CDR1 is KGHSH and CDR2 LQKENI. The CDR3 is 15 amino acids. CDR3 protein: CASSPSLAEGNEQFF. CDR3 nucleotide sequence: TGTGCCAGCTCACCTAGCCTAGCGGAAGGCAATGAGCAGTTCTTC. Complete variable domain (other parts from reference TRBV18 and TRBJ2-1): NAGVMQNPRHLVRRRGQEARLRCSPMKGHSHVYWYRQLPEEGLKFMVYLQKENIIDESGMPKERFSAEFPKEGPSILRIQQVVRGDSAAYFCASSPSLAEGNEQFFGPGTRLTVL.

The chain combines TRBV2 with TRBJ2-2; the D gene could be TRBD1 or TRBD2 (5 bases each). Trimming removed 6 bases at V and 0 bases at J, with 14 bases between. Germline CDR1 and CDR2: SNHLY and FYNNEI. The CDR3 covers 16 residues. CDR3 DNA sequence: TGTGCCAGCAGGGCCGGGACCGCGGCGAACACCGGGGAGCTGTTTTTT. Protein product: CASRAGTAANTGELFF.

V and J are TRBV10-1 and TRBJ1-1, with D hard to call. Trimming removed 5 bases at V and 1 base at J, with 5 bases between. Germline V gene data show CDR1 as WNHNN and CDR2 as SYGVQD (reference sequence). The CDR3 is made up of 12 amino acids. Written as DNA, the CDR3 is TGCGCCAGCAGTAACAAGAACACTGAAGCTTTCTTT. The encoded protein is CASSNKNTEAFF.

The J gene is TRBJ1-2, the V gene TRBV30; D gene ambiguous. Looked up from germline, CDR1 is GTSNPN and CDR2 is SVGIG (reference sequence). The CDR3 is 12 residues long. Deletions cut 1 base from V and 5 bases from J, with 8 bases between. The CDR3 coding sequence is TGTGCCTGGAGTGAGGCCAGATATGGCTACACCTTC. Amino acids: CAWSEARYGYTF.

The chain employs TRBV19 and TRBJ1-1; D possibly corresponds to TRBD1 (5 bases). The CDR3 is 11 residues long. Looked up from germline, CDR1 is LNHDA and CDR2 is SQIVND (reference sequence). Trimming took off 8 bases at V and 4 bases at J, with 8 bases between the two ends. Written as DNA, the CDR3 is TGTGCCAGTCAGGGTTCCACTGAAGCTTTCTTT. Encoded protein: CASQGSTEAFF. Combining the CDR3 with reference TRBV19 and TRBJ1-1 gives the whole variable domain DGGITQSPKYLFRKEGQNVTLSCEQNLNHDAMYWYRQDPGQGLRLIYYSQIVNDFQKGDIAEGYSVSREKKESFPLTVTSAQKNPTAFYLCASQGSTEAFFGQGTRLTVV.

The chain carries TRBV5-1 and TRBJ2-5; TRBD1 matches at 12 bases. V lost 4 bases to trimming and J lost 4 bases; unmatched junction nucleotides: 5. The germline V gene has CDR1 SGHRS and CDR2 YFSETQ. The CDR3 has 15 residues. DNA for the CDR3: TGCGCCAGCAGCGGGGACAGGGGGCTTGGAGAGACCCAGTACTTC. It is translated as CASSGDRGLGETQYF.

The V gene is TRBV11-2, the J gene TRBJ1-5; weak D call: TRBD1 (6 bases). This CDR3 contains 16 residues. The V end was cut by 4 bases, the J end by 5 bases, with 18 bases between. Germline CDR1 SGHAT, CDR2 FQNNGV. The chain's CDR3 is CASSSGRTALDQPQHF. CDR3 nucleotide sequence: TGTGCCAGCAGCTCAGGTCGGACAGCGTTAGATCAGCCCCAGCATTTT. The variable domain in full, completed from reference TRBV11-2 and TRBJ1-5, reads EAGVAQSPRYKIIEKRQSVAFWCNPISGHATLYWYQQILGQGPKLLIQFQNNGVVDDSQLPKDRFSAERLKGVDSTLKIQPAKLEDSAVYLCASSSGRTALDQPQHFGDGTRLSIL.

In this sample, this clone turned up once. Here the CDR3 reads CASSSGQQETQYF. The CDR3 bases are TGCGCCAGCAGCTCCGGACAACAGGAGACCCAGTACTTC. The chain has TRBV5-1 and TRBJ2-5; tentative D call: TRBD1 (5 bases). CDR3 size: 13 residues. Germline loops: CDR1 SGHRS, CDR2 YFSETQ. V was trimmed by 3 bases and J by 5 bases, leaving 11 bases between them. Based on the CDR3 plus reference TRBV5-1 and TRBJ2-5, the full variable domain is KAGVTQTPRYLIKTRGQQVTLSCSPISGHRSVSWYQQTPGQGLQFLFEYFSETQRNKGNFPGRFSGRQFSNSRSEMNVSTLELGDSALYLCASSSGQQETQYFGPGTRLLVL.

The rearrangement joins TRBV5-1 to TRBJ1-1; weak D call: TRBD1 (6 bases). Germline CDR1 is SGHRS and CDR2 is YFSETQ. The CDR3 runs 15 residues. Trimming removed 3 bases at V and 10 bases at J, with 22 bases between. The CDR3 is CASSSGADTTPGAFF. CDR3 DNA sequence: TGCGCCAGCAGCTCAGGGGCCGATACAACCCCTGGAGCTTTCTTT. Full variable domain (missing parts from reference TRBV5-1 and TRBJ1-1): KAGVTQTPRYLIKTRGQQVTLSCSPISGHRSVSWYQQTPGQGLQFLFEYFSETQRNKGNFPGRFSGRQFSNSRSEMNVSTLELGDSALYLCASSSGADTTPGAFFGQGTRLTVV.

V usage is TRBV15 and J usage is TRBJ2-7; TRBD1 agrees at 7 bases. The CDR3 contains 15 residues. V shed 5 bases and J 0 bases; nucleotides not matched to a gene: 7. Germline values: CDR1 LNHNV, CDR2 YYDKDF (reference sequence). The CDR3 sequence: CATSPRTGSSYEQYF. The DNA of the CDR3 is TGTGCCACCAGCCCGAGGACAGGCAGCTCCTACGAGCAGTACTTC.

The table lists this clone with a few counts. The CDR3 protein is CASSSVLASYEQYF. Written as DNA, the CDR3 is TGTGCCAGTAGTAGCGTCCTTGCGTCCTACGAGCAGTACTTC. The chain couples TRBV19 to TRBJ2-7; D gene unclear. The CDR3 runs to 14 residues. Germline lookup yields CDR1 LNHDA and CDR2 SQIVND (reference sequence). The V end lost 4 bases, the J end lost 1 base, and 11 bases lay between the germline ends. Together with reference TRBV19 and TRBJ2-7, the CDR3 gives the full variable domain: DGGITQSPKYLFRKEGQNVTLSCEQNLNHDAMYWYRQDPGQGLRLIYYSQIVNDFQKGDIAEGYSVSREKKESFPLTVTSAQKNPTAFYLCASSSVLASYEQYFGPGTRLTVT.

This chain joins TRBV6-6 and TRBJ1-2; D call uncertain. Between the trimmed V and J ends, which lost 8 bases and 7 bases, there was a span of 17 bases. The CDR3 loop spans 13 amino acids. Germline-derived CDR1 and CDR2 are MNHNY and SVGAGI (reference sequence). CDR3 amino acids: CASLGGRVSGYTF. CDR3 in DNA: TGTGCCAGCCTGGGAGGGAGGGTTTCTGGCTACACCTTC.

This CDR3 is CASSPRTSGRGNTGELFF. DNA for the CDR3: TGCGCCAGCAGCCCACGGACTAGCGGGAGGGGAAACACCGGGGAGCTGTTTTTT. The rearrangement joins TRBV5-1 to TRBJ2-2; 15 positions match TRBD2. There are 18 residues in the CDR3. With 4 bases clipped from V and 2 bases from J, the junction kept 6 bases outside the gene matches. The germline CDR1 and CDR2 sequences are SGHRS and YFSETQ.

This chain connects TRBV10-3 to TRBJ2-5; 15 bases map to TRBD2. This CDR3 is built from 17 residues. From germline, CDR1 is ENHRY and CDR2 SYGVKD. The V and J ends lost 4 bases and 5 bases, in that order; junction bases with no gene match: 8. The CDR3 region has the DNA TGTGCCATCAGTGCGGGACTAGCGGGAGGTCCGTCTGAGACCCAGTACTTC. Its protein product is CAISAGLAGGPSETQYF.

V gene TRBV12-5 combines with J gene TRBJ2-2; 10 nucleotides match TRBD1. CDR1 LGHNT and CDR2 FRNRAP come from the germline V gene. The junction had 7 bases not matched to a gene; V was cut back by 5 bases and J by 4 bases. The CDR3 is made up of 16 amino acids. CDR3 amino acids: CASGLGQGDFTGELFF. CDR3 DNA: TGTGCTAGTGGTCTAGGACAGGGGGATTTCACCGGGGAGCTGTTTTTT.

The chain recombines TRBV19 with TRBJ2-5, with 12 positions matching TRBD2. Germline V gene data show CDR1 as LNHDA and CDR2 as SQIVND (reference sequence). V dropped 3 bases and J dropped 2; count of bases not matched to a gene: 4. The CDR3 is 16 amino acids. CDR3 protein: CASSIGLAGRQETQYF. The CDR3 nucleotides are TGTGCCAGTAGTATTGGACTAGCGGGAAGGCAAGAGACCCAGTACTTC.

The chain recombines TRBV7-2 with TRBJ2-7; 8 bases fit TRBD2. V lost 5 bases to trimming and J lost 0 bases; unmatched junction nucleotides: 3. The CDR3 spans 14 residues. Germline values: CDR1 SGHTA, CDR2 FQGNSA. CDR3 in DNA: TGTGCCAGCAGCGCTACTAGCGGCTCCTACGAGCAGTACGTC. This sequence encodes CASSATSGSYEQYV.

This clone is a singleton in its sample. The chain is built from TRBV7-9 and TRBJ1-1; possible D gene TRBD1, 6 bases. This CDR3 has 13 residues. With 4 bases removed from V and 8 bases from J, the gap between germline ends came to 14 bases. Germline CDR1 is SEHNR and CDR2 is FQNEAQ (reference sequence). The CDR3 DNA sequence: TGTGCCAGCAGCTCGCAGGGGCAAGGAGAAGCTTTCTTT. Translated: CASSSQGQGEAFF.

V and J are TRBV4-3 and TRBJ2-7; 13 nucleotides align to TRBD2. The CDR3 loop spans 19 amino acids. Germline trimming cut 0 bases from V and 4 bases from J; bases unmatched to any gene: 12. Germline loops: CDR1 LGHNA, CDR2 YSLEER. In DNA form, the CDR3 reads TGCGCCAGCAGCCAAGAAGGGGCAGGGACTAGCGGGACACTTTACGAGCAGTACGTC. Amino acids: CASSQEGAGTSGTLYEQYV.

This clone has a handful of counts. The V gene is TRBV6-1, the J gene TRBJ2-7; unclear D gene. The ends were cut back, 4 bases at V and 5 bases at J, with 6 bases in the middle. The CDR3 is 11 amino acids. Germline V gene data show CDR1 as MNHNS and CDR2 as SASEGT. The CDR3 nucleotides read TGTGCCAGCAGTGTCACAGACGAGCAGTACTTC. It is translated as CASSVTDEQYF.

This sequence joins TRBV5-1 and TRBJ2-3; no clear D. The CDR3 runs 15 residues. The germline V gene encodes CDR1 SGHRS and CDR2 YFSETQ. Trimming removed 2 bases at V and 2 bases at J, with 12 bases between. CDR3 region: CASSFARWNTDTQYF. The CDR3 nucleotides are TGCGCCAGCAGCTTCGCTAGATGGAACACAGATACGCAGTATTTT.